One sample yielded the 13 T cell receptor beta chains listed below, sequenced in a study of T cells after yellow fever vaccination. TCRdb reprocessed the 5' RACE reads via MiXCR and lists one record per CDR3 protein. The sample includes some 600,000 distinct CDR3 sequences, around 12% seen only once; the top ten take more than 13%. This specimen was PBMCs, taken on the day of the yellow fever booster vaccination. These receptors all stem from a man younger than 40 who received the YFV17D yellow fever vaccine.

The gene calls are TRBV5-1 and TRBJ1-5, with TRBD1 as a possible D gene (5 bases). The germline V gene encodes CDR1 SGHRS and CDR2 YFSETQ. Trimming removed 1 base from V and 6 bases from J, with 8 bases in between. This CDR3 comprises 13 residues. The CDR3 spells CASSLNGGQPQHF. CDR3 bases: TGCGCCAGCAGCTTGAACGGGGGTCAGCCCCAGCATTTT.

The genes are TRBV29-1 and TRBJ1-1; D not resolved. The germline V gene encodes CDR1 SQVTM and CDR2 ANQGSEA. This CDR3 comprises 10 residues. V shed 3 bases and J shed 8 bases, with 7 bases lying between them. The CDR3 here is CSVERREAFF. DNA of the CDR3: TGCAGCGTTGAGCGGAGAGAAGCTTTCTTT.

The chain joins TRBV7-2 to TRBJ2-5, with D perhaps TRBD1 or TRBD2 (5 bases each). From germline, CDR1 is SGHTA and CDR2 FQGNSA. This CDR3 has 15 residues. The V and J ends lost 2 bases and 2 bases respectively, with 12 bases between them. As DNA, the CDR3 is TGTGCCAGCAGCTTATTGAGGGGAAAACAAGAGACCCAGTACTTC. The encoded protein is CASSLLRGKQETQYF.

As for this clonotype: Given a much more abundant clone one base away, this may be a read error. CDR3 amino acids: CGVVGTKNEQFF. The CDR3 bases are TGCGGCGTTGTAGGGACAAAAAATGAGCAGTTCTTC. The genes are TRBV29-1 and TRBJ2-1; tentatively, D is TRBD1 (6 bases). This CDR3 spans 12 amino acids. The V gene's germline CDR1 is SQVTM and CDR2 ANQGSEA.

This clonotype has more than one count but fewer than ten. The chain has TRBV7-9 and TRBJ1-1; D possibly corresponds to TRBD1 (5 bases). V shed 1 base and J shed 4 bases, with 16 bases lying between them. CDR3 length: 16 amino acids. CDR1 is SEHNR, CDR2 FQNEAQ, per germline (reference sequence). CDR3 nucleotides: TGTGCCAGCAGCTTAGGAGGCGGGGGGATTAGCACTGAAGCTTTCTTT. This sequence encodes CASSLGGGGISTEAFF.

There are many counts of this clonotype. The J gene is TRBJ1-2, the V gene TRBV28; D may be TRBD1 (5 bases). Germline values: CDR1 MDHEN, CDR2 SYDVKM. The CDR3 is 13 amino acids. Trimming left V 6 bases short and J 1 base short, with 9 bases between. CDR3 sequence reads: CASRSQGNYGYTF. CDR3 coding DNA: TGTGCCAGCAGGTCCCAGGGTAACTATGGCTACACCTTC.

The genes are TRBV7-9 and TRBJ2-7; possible D gene TRBD2, 5 bases. Trimming pared 5 bases from V and 6 bases from J, leaving 20 bases between. The CDR3 contains 15 residues. Looked up from germline, CDR1 is SEHNR and CDR2 is FQNEAQ (reference sequence). CDR3 region: CASSPVGGLGGEQYF. The DNA for the CDR3 is TGTGCCAGCAGCCCAGTTGGAGGTCTCGGCGGCGAGCAGTACTTC.

This clonotype was seen a few times. The chain is built from TRBV29-1 and TRBJ2-1, with D unresolved. The CDR3 sequence is 10 residues long. Germline lookup yields CDR1 SQVTM and CDR2 ANQGSEA. V lost 4 bases, J lost 15 bases, and 13 bases lay in between. CDR3 DNA: TGCAGCGTTGTCAAGGGTGTATGGTTCTTC. Encoded protein: CSVVKGVWFF.

The table lists this clonotype with a few counts. This chain links TRBV20-1 with TRBJ2-2; no definite D call. Germline V CDR1 and CDR2: DFQATT, SNEGSKA (reference sequence). Between the trimmed V and J ends, which lost 5 bases and 8 bases, there was a span of 9 bases. The CDR3 covers 11 residues. In DNA, the CDR3 is TGCAGTGCTCCCCTTTATGGGGAGCTGTTTTTT. It codes for CSAPLYGELFF.

Notes on this clonotype: This may come from a read error, since a much larger clone is one base off. The missing conserved phenylalanine or tryptophan at the end of this CDR3 makes a read error likely. The chain uses TRBV5-1 and TRBJ2-1; D tentatively fits TRBD1 or TRBD2 (5 bases each). Looked up from germline, CDR1 is SGHRS and CDR2 is YFSETQ. The V end was cut by 6 bases, the J end by 2 bases, with 9 bases between. CDR3 length: 13 residues. For the CDR3, the DNA is TGCGCCAGCAAGAGGGGCACCTACAATGAGCAGTTCTTG. Amino acids: CASKRGTYNEQFL.

About this clonotype itself: A read error may account for a junction end that differs from germline. The rearrangement links TRBV6-1 to TRBJ2-7, with 9 bases that match TRBD2. This CDR3 spans 14 amino acids. The germline V gene has CDR1 MNHNS and CDR2 SASEGT. The CDR3 here is CASTSGRSSSEQYF. CDR3 in DNA: TGTGCCAGCACCAGCGGGAGGTCTTCCTCCGAGCAGTACTTC.

This clonotype was recorded a few times. CDR3 bases: TGCAGTGCTAGAGCGACTAGCGGGAGTGGCCCTTACAATGAGCAGTTCTTC. The encoded protein is CSARATSGSGPYNEQFF. This chain joins TRBV20-1 and TRBJ2-1, with 12 bases fitting TRBD2. The CDR3 is 17 amino acids. The V gene end was trimmed by 1 base and the J gene end by 4 bases; junction bases not matched to a gene: 8. Germline V gene data show CDR1 as DFQATT and CDR2 as SNEGSKA (reference sequence).

This clonotype has just a few counts. The chain employs TRBV7-9 and TRBJ1-2; 12 positions agree with TRBD1. V lost 6 bases and J lost 5; bases outside the gene matches: 4. The CDR3 consists of 14 residues. Germline CDR1 SEHNR, CDR2 FQNEAQ (reference sequence). The CDR3 loop is CASRQGQGAYGYTF. CDR3 bases: TGTGCCAGCAGACAGGGACAGGGGGCGTATGGCTACACCTTC.